One and the same sample provided the 21 T cell receptor beta chains below, sequenced in a study of identifying expanded T cells in peripheral blood. The method was immunoSEQ multiplex PCR; TCRdb's version includes in-frame clones alone and lacks a portion of them. This sample carries about 100,000 clones, about 90% of them seen once, and the ten largest clones take just over 5.5%. Sequencing was done on a sample of blood. Receptors originate from a person aged 18 to 75 in good health.

V gene TRBV4-3 combines with J gene TRBJ2-6, with 9 bases matching TRBD1. This CDR3 region has 19 residues. CDR1 and CDR2 from the germline V gene are LGHNA and YSLEER. V lost 1 base, J lost 0 bases, and 7 bases stayed unmatched. The CDR3 here is CASSQGGGTGTSGANVLTF. CDR3 DNA: TGCGCCAGCAGCCAAGGGGGAGGGACAGGGACCTCTGGGGCCAACGTCCTGACTTTC.

This rearrangement joins TRBV5-1 to TRBJ1-1; D perhaps matches TRBD1 (5 bases). CDR3 length equals 13 residues. Germline values: CDR1 SGHRS, CDR2 YFSETQ. Trimming cost V 7 bases and J 2 bases, with 12 bases left between them. Written as DNA, the CDR3 is TGCGCCAGCCGGTCGGGGCCAAACACTGAAGCTTTCTTT. Translated, it gives CASRSGPNTEAFF.

The chain links TRBV7-3 to TRBJ2-3; TRBD2 matches 9 bases. Trimming removed 0 bases from V and 8 bases from J; junction bases left unmatched: 6. This CDR3 comprises 15 residues. Germline assignment: CDR1 SGHTA and CDR2 FQGTGA. As DNA, the CDR3 is TGTGCCAGCAGCTTAACGGGGACTAGCATTTCTACGCAGTATTTT. It specifies CASSLTGTSISTQYF. The whole variable domain, filled in from reference TRBV7-3 and TRBJ2-3, reads GAGVSQTPSNKVTEKGKYVELRCDPISGHTALYWYRQSLGQGPEFLIYFQGTGAADDSGLPNDRFFAVRPEGSVSTLKIQRTERGDSAVYLCASSLTGTSISTQYFGPGTRLTVL.

J is TRBJ1-1 and V is TRBV19; D gene unclear. Germline V gives CDR1 LNHDA, CDR2 SQIVND (reference sequence). CDR3 length: 13 residues. The V gene lost 7 bases and the J gene lost 0 bases, with 9 bases spanning the gap. The CDR3 nucleotides read TGTGCCAGTACGGTCAGATTGAACACTGAAGCTTTCTTT. Its translation: CASTVRLNTEAFF.

The rearrangement uses TRBV27 and TRBJ2-1; no firm D call. V lost 4 bases and J 8 bases, leaving 15 bases between the germline ends. The CDR3 has 14 residues. Germline lookup yields CDR1 MNHEY and CDR2 SMNVEV (reference sequence). In DNA, the CDR3 is TGTGCCAGCAGTTCCCCGGACCTAAGGGATGAGCAGTTCTTC. It yields the protein CASSSPDLRDEQFF.

Only a few counts were recorded for this clone. V is TRBV7-9 and J is TRBJ1-1; D is possibly TRBD1 (5 bases). Germline CDR1 reads SEHNR; CDR2 reads FQNEAQ (reference sequence). This CDR3 has 13 amino acids. The germline V and J ends were trimmed by 5 bases and 1 base, with 8 bases remaining between them. In DNA form, the CDR3 reads TGTGCCAGCAGCCCGACAGCGAACACTGAAGCTTTCTTT. Translated, it gives CASSPTANTEAFF.

This clone ranks as medium-sized (0.01 to 0.1%). The rearrangement uses TRBV9 and TRBJ1-1; 10 nucleotides agree with TRBD1. The CDR3 length is 17 residues. Germline V gene lookup returns CDR1 SGDLS and CDR2 YYNGEE. Losses at the gene ends were 5 bases for V and 0 bases for J; bases not matched to a gene: 10. CDR3 sequence (DNA): TGTGCCAGCAGAGCCGGGACAGGGGACCCCTTGAACACTGAAGCTTTCTTT. It yields the protein CASRAGTGDPLNTEAFF.

In its sample, this clone was seen once. The chain is built from TRBV11-2 and TRBJ1-4; the D gene is possibly TRBD1 (5 bases). V was shortened by 1 base and J by 8 bases, with 17 bases between the two germline ends. Germline values: CDR1 SGHAT, CDR2 FQNNGV. CDR3 size: 16 residues. The CDR3, as DNA: TGTGCCAGCAGCTTAGGTACACCGAATAGGGGCGAAAAACTGTTTTTT. It specifies CASSLGTPNRGEKLFF.

The chain links TRBV10-3 to TRBJ2-7; TRBD1 agrees at 7 bases. CDR3 size: 12 residues. The germline CDR1 and CDR2 sequences are ENHRY and SYGVKD. With 6 bases clipped from V and 13 bases from J, the junction kept 12 bases outside the gene matches. The CDR3 here is CAIRTSDRAIYF. The CDR3 DNA is TGTGCCATCAGGACCTCTGACAGGGCTATATACTTC.

The chain recombines TRBV18 with TRBJ2-1, with TRBD2 as a possible D gene (6 bases). Germline V CDR1 and CDR2: KGHSH, LQKENI. V lost 5 bases and J 2 bases, leaving 13 bases between the germline ends. The length of the CDR3 is 15 residues. The CDR3 region is CASSGRDPAYNEQFF. In nucleotides, the CDR3 is TGTGCCAGCTCAGGGCGGGACCCTGCCTACAATGAGCAGTTCTTC. Combining the CDR3 with reference TRBV18 and TRBJ2-1 gives the whole variable domain NAGVMQNPRHLVRRRGQEARLRCSPMKGHSHVYWYRQLPEEGLKFMVYLQKENIIDESGMPKERFSAEFPKEGPSILRIQQVVRGDSAAYFCASSGRDPAYNEQFFGPGTRLTVL.

The chain combines TRBV28 with TRBJ2-1, with 11 bases matching TRBD2. The CDR3 covers 13 residues. CDR1 MDHEN and CDR2 SYDVKM come from the germline V gene. J gave up 7 bases and V 5 bases, and 1 base lay outside the gene matches. The CDR3 DNA is TGTGCCAGCAGTACTAGCGGGAGTAATGAGCAGTTCTTC. This codes for CASSTSGSNEQFF.

The chain employs TRBV9 and TRBJ1-1, with D maybe TRBD1 (5 bases). V was clipped by 0 bases and J by 1 base, with 22 bases between them. The germline gives CDR1 SGDLS, CDR2 YYNGEE. The CDR3 has 19 amino acids. The CDR3 bases are TGTGCCAGCAGCGTAGCTGGGATTGGGGGGAACCAGAGGAACACTGAAGCTTTCTTT. Its protein is CASSVAGIGGNQRNTEAFF.

This chain connects TRBV7-9 to TRBJ2-3, with 8 bases that match TRBD2. V shed 1 base and J 0 bases; nucleotides not matched to a gene: 3. The CDR3 runs 16 residues. Germline V lookup: CDR1 SEHNR, CDR2 FQNEAQ (reference sequence). CDR3 bases: TGTGCCAGCAGCTTAGTGGTAGCGGGGAGCACAGATACGCAGTATTTT. Translating gives CASSLVVAGSTDTQYF.

This chain connects TRBV4-1 to TRBJ2-1, with TRBD2 identical over 9 bases. The trim removed 4 bases at V and 5 bases at J, leaving 9 bases unmatched. CDR1 and CDR2 (germline): MGHRA, YSYEKL. The CDR3 extends over 16 amino acids. The CDR3 nucleotides are TGCGCCAGCAGCCCCGTAGGCGGGAGGGAACACAATGAGCAGTTCTTC. It specifies CASSPVGGREHNEQFF.

V usage is TRBV19 and J usage is TRBJ1-2; maybe TRBD1 (6 bases). The V gene lost 4 bases and the J gene lost 0 bases, with 12 bases spanning the gap. The CDR3 sequence is 15 residues long. Germline loops: CDR1 LNHDA, CDR2 SQIVND (reference sequence). The CDR3 loop reads CASSTGQLANYGYTF. The CDR3 bases are TGTGCCAGTAGTACCGGACAGTTAGCTAACTATGGCTACACCTTC. The full variable domain, rest sourced from reference TRBV19 and TRBJ1-2, is DGGITQSPKYLFRKEGQNVTLSCEQNLNHDAMYWYRQDPGQGLRLIYYSQIVNDFQKGDIAEGYSVSREKKESFPLTVTSAQKNPTAFYLCASSTGQLANYGYTFGSGTRLTVV.

The chain uses TRBV21-1 and TRBJ2-5; the table assigns TRBD2, which was not confirmed against the DNA. TRBV21-1 is listed as a pseudogene. CDR3 length equals 17 residues. For the CDR3, the DNA is TGTGCCAGCAGCAAAGTAACTAGCGGGGTTTTTGAGGAGACCCAGTACTTC. This translates into CASSKVTSGVFEETQYF.

The chain has TRBV6-1 and TRBJ1-5; no definite D call. Trimming removed 2 bases at V and 2 bases at J, with 7 bases between. CDR1 and CDR2 from the germline V gene are MNHNS and SASEGT. This CDR3 region has 14 residues. The CDR3 loop reads CASSESWGNQPQHF. The CDR3 nucleotides are TGTGCCAGCAGTGAAAGCTGGGGCAATCAGCCCCAGCATTTT.

V and J are TRBV5-4 and TRBJ2-3; 8 positions match TRBD2. V shed 4 bases, J shed 0 bases, and the junction held 13 bases outside the gene matches. Germline V CDR1 and CDR2: SGHNT, YYREEE (reference sequence). CDR3 length: 18 amino acids. This CDR3 is CASSGGASGHTSTDTQYF. The CDR3 bases are TGTGCCAGCAGCGGGGGGGCTAGCGGGCATACTAGCACAGATACGCAGTATTTT.

The rearrangement joins TRBV29-1 to TRBJ1-3, with D unresolved. Trimming stripped 7 bases from V and 0 bases from J, with 19 bases between. Germline CDR1 reads SQVTM; CDR2 reads ANQGSEA. CDR3 length: 16 residues. In DNA form, the CDR3 reads TGCAGCGCTTCCTTTGGTGGCCTAACCTCTGGAAACACCATATATTTT. Translated, it gives CSASFGGLTSGNTIYF.

The gene calls are TRBV30 and TRBJ1-4; 9 bases align to TRBD1. With V trimmed by 5 bases and J by 7 bases, 5 bases remained unmatched. Germline CDR1 and CDR2: GTSNPN and SVGIG (reference sequence). This CDR3 comprises 13 residues. CDR3 sequence (DNA): TGTGCCTGGTCCCCGGGACAGGGTGAAAAACTGTTTTTT. Translated, it gives CAWSPGQGEKLFF.

The rearrangement links TRBV10-2 to TRBJ2-2; 9 bases line up with TRBD1. CDR1 and CDR2 from the germline V gene are WSHSY and SAAADI. V trimming: 6 bases; J trimming: 7 bases; junction bases outside the gene matches: 6. CDR3 length equals 14 residues. The CDR3 reads CASRQGALVGELFF. For the CDR3, the DNA is TGCGCCAGCAGACAGGGGGCGCTTGTCGGGGAGCTGTTTTTT.